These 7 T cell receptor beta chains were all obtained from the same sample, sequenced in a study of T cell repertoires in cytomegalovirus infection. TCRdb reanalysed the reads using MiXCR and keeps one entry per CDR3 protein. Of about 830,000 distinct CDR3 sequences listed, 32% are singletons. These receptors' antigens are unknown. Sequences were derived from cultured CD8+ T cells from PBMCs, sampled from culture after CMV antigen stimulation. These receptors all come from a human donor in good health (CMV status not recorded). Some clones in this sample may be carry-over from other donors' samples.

The CDR3 sequence is CASSTARGTEAFF. CDR3 nucleotides: TGTGCCAGCAGCACCGCCCGGGGCACTGAAGCTTTCTTT. The chain is built from TRBV7-6 and TRBJ1-1; D ambiguous. Between the trimmed V and J ends, which lost 5 bases and 4 bases, there was a span of 11 bases. Germline CDR1 is SGHVS and CDR2 is FNYEAQ. This CDR3 region has 13 residues.

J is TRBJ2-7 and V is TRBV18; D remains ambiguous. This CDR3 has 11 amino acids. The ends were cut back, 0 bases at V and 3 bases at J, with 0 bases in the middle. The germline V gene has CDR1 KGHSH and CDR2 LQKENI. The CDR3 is CASSPPYEQYV. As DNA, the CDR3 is TGTGCCAGCTCACCACCCTACGAGCAGTACGTC.

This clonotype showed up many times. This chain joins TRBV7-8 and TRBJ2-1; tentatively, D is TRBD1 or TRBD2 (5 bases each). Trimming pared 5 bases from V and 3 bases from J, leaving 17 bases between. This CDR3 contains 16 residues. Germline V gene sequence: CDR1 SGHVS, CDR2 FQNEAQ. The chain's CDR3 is CASSQVGVTNYNEQFF. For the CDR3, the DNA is TGTGCCAGCAGCCAAGTGGGGGTGACTAACTACAATGAGCAGTTCTTC.

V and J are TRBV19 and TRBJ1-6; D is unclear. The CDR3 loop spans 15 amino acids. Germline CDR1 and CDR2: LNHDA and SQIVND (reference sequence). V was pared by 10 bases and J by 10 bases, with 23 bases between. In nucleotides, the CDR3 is TGTGCCACCCAAACTTACGCCGAAAGTACGTCACCCCTCCACTTT. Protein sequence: CATQTYAESTSPLHF.

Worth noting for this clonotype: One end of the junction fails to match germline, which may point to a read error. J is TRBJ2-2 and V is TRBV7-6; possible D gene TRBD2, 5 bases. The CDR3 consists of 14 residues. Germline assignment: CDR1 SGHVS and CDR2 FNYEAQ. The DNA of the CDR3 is TGTACCAGCGCGGGCGCGCGGAACACCGGGGAGCTGTTTTTT. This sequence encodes CTSAGARNTGELFF.

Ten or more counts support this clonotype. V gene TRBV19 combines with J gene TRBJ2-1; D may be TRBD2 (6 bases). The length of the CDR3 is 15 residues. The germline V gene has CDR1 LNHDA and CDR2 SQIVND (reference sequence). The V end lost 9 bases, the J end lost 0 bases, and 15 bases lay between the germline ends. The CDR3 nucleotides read TGTGCCAGCAGTTCCGACGGGAGCTCCTACAATGAGCAGTTCTTC. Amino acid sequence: CASSSDGSSYNEQFF.

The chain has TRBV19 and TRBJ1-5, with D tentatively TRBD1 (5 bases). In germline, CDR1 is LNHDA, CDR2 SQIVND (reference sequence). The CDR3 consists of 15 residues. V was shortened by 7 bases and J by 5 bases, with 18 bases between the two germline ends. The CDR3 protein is CASMVVKQEHQPQHF. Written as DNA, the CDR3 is TGTGCCAGTATGGTAGTGAAACAGGAACATCAGCCCCAGCATTTT. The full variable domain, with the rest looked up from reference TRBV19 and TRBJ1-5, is DGGITQSPKYLFRKEGQNVTLSCEQNLNHDAMYWYRQDPGQGLRLIYYSQIVNDFQKGDIAEGYSVSREKKESFPLTVTSAQKNPTAFYLCASMVVKQEHQPQHFGDGTRLSIL.